This TCR beta chain was obtained from a study of T-cell reconstitution after alpha-beta-depleted transplantation in children. The ends lost 0 bases at V and 7 bases at J; junction bases unmatched: 12. The CDR3 consists of 18 residues. Germline V gene data show CDR1 as LGHNA and CDR2 as YNFKEQ. Preparing the TCRbeta library involved the use of unique molecular identifiers. Via MiXCR, TCRdb re-called the PCR reads, giving one row per CDR3 protein. The profile covers a few hundred thousand distinct CDR3 sequences, with 10% appearing a single time and 2% to 3% taken by the ten largest. This clonotype appeared a few times.

Sequences were derived from PBMCs from the stem cell graft donor, sampled from the stem cell graft. This clonotype was obtained from a human donor who donated a stem cell graft to a child with acute lymphoblastic leukemia. The chain has TRBV4-2 and TRBJ2-2, with 9 bases lining up with TRBD2. The CDR3 DNA reads as TGTGCCAGCAGCCAAGATGATTTATTGACTAGCGGAAGCGGGGAGCTGTTTTTT. Encoded protein: CASSQDDLLTSGSGELFF.